Listed below are T cell receptor beta chains from one sample, sequenced in a study of blood T cell repertoires in COVID-19. Sequenced by immunoSEQ multiplex PCR; TCRdb stores in-frame clones only, minus some. In the table there are around 250,000 clones, around four fifths of which are singletons. The specimen was peripheral blood. All receptors derive from a man younger than 40 who had recovered from COVID-19. Both conserved end residues are part of each CDR3. D genes are given only for firm matches. The size field is filled for only some rows; it gives once, few, many or a size class.

clone_size j_call v_call d_call cdr3_aa cdr3_nt
NA TRBJ1-5 TRBV5-6 NA CASSLSFGGANQPQHF TGTGCCAGCAGCTTGTCTTTCGGGGGAGCCAATCAGCCCCAGCATTTT
NA TRBJ1-1 TRBV2 TRBD1 CASREQGGNTEAFF TGTGCCAGCAGGGAACAGGGGGGGAACACTGAAGCTTTCTTT
NA TRBJ2-1 TRBV6-5 NA CASSDPGAYNEQFF TGTGCCAGCAGCGACCCTGGGGCTTACAATGAGCAGTTCTTC
NA TRBJ2-7 TRBV11-2 NA CASSLAPLGQGSYEQYF TGTGCCAGCAGCTTAGCCCCACTTGGGCAGGGCTCCTACGAGCAGTACTTC
NA TRBJ1-1 TRBV5-1 TRBD1 CASSRGTANTEAFF TGCGCCAGCAGCAGGGGGACAGCCAACACTGAAGCTTTCTTT
NA TRBJ2-5 TRBV10-3 NA CAISDSLVSYQETQYF TGTGCCATCAGTGATTCTCTAGTTTCGTACCAAGAGACCCAGTACTTC
NA TRBJ1-1 TRBV5-5 TRBD1 CASSPRGQQNTEAFF TGTGCCAGCAGTCCGAGGGGACAGCAGAACACTGAAGCTTTCTTT
NA TRBJ2-7 TRBV18 TRBD1 CASSPDRAYEQYF TGTGCCAGCTCACCGGACAGGGCTTACGAGCAGTACTTC
NA TRBJ2-3 TRBV29-1 NA CSVSGLPSVDTQYF TGCAGCGTGTCGGGACTGCCCTCTGTTGATACGCAGTATTTT
NA TRBJ2-2 TRBV11-2 TRBD2 CASSGLAGRFGELFF TGTGCCAGCAGCGGACTAGCGGGGAGATTCGGGGAGCTGTTTTTT
NA TRBJ2-1 TRBV4-1 NA CASSQEMGGYNEQFF TGCGCCAGCAGCCAAGAGATGGGGGGTTACAATGAGCAGTTCTTC
NA TRBJ2-2 TRBV7-7 TRBD2 CATSRGDTGELFF TGTGCCACCTCACGGGGGGACACCGGGGAGCTGTTTTTT
NA TRBJ2-3 TRBV7-9 TRBD2 CASSLDRLGGTSGGNTQYF TGTGCCAGCAGCTTAGACCGTCTCGGAGGGACTAGCGGGGGAAATACGCAGTATTTT
NA TRBJ1-1 TRBV20-1 NA CSASRGGINTEAFF TGCAGTGCTAGTAGGGGGGGAATTAACACTGAAGCTTTCTTT
NA TRBJ1-5 TRBV2 TRBD1 CASSEQGRGQPQHF TGTGCCAGCAGCGAACAGGGGCGAGGGCAGCCCCAGCATTTT
NA TRBJ2-1 TRBV4-1 TRBD1 CASSQEGTGVSNEQFF TGCGCCAGCAGCCAAGAAGGAACAGGGGTCTCCAATGAGCAGTTCTTC
NA TRBJ1-3 TRBV7-2 NA CASSISLSGTGNTIYF TGTGCCAGCAGCATTTCTTTATCGGGTACTGGAAACACCATATATTTT
NA TRBJ1-2 TRBV18 TRBD1 CASSPRTGSEANYGYTF TGTGCCAGCTCACCCCGGACAGGGTCCGAAGCTAACTATGGCTACACCTTC
NA TRBJ2-5 TRBV15 NA CATSRPLVGRMIQETQYF TGTGCCACCAGCAGACCTCTGGTTGGGAGAATGATACAAGAGACCCAGTACTTC
NA TRBJ1-2 TRBV15 TRBD1 CATRFDRVLNYGYTF TGTGCCACCAGATTCGACAGGGTGCTTAACTATGGCTACACCTTC
NA TRBJ2-3 TRBV27 NA CASSRPSGTDTQYF TGTGCCAGCAGCCGCCCTAGCGGCACAGATACGCAGTATTTT
NA TRBJ2-7 TRBV28 NA CASSLFVGAAQYF TGTGCCAGCAGTTTATTTGTGGGAGCGGCGCAGTACTTC
NA TRBJ2-5 TRBV5-8 NA CASSSNGQPKETQYF TGTGCCAGCAGCAGTAATGGACAGCCAAAAGAGACCCAGTACTTC
NA TRBJ1-1 TRBV7-9 NA CASSLASAAANTEAFF TGTGCCAGCAGCTTAGCTTCCGCGGCAGCGAACACTGAAGCTTTCTTT
NA TRBJ1-5 TRBV5-1 TRBD1 CASSPLGQANQPQHF TGCGCCAGCAGCCCCCTCGGACAGGCAAATCAGCCCCAGCATTTT
NA TRBJ1-4 TRBV6-5 TRBD1 CASSTGETNEKLFF TGTGCCAGCAGTACAGGGGAGACTAATGAAAAACTGTTTTTT
NA TRBJ2-7 TRBV5-1 NA CASSFDGYEQYF TGCGCCAGCAGCTTCGACGGGTACGAGCAGTACTTC
NA TRBJ1-3 TRBV7-9 NA CASSLGSGYSGNTIYF TGTGCCAGCAGCTTAGGGTCCGGTTACTCTGGAAACACCATATATTTT
NA TRBJ2-5 TRBV5-6 NA CASSLIGQQETQYF TGTGCCAGCAGCTTGATTGGACAGCAAGAGACCCAGTACTTC
once TRBJ2-7 TRBV7-3 NA CASSFLIEQLEQYF TGTGCCAGCAGCTTTCTAATAGAACAGCTCGAGCAGTACTTC
NA TRBJ1-2 TRBV10-3 NA CAISERESGYTF TGTGCCATCAGTGAGAGAGAGAGTGGCTACACCTTC
few TRBJ1-6 TRBV11-2 NA CASRRGSHNSPLHF TGTGCCAGTCGCAGGGGATCCCATAATTCACCCCTCCACTTT
NA TRBJ1-1 TRBV27 NA CASRFRGGTEAFF TGTGCCAGCAGATTTAGGGGAGGGACTGAAGCTTTCTTT
NA TRBJ1-3 TRBV19 TRBD1 CASSRQGRSSGNTIYF TGTGCCAGTAGTCGACAGGGAAGGAGCTCTGGAAACACCATATATTTT
NA TRBJ2-2 TRBV6-1 NA CASSEVQNANTGELFF TGTGCCAGCAGTGAAGTACAGAACGCGAACACCGGGGAGCTGTTTTTT
once TRBJ1-2 TRBV19 TRBD1 CASSSTLRQGEYYGYTF TGTGCCAGTAGTTCTACCTTAAGACAGGGGGAATACTATGGCTACACCTTC
NA TRBJ1-5 TRBV18 NA CASSPSTNQPQHF TGTGCCAGCTCACCTAGCACCAATCAGCCCCAGCATTTT
NA TRBJ2-5 TRBV7-9 NA CASSLARLTQETQYF TGTGCCAGCAGCTTAGCGCGTCTCACCCAAGAGACCCAGTACTTC
NA TRBJ1-5 TRBV29-1 NA CSVLSGNSNQPQHF TGCAGCGTTCTCTCGGGGAATAGCAATCAGCCCCAGCATTTT
NA TRBJ1-1 TRBV10-3 TRBD1 CAIRDRDNTEAFF TGTGCCATCAGGGACAGGGATAACACTGAAGCTTTCTTT
NA TRBJ2-1 TRBV7-3 NA CASSLTGQGRDEQFF TGTGCCAGCAGCTTAACGGGGCAGGGGAGGGATGAGCAGTTCTTC
few TRBJ1-1 TRBV19 TRBD1 CASSTGTGGEAFF TGTGCCAGTAGCACCGGGACAGGGGGAGAAGCTTTCTTT
few TRBJ1-1 TRBV2 NA CASSVQGRNTEAFF TGTGCCAGCAGTGTTCAGGGGAGGAACACTGAAGCTTTCTTT
NA TRBJ2-7 TRBV7-9 TRBD1 CASSSGQGYPSKSYEQYF TGTGCCAGCAGCTCGGGACAGGGATATCCCTCCAAATCCTACGAGCAGTACTTC
NA TRBJ1-1 TRBV7-9 TRBD1 CASSTRTGNTEAFF TGTGCCAGCAGCACCCGGACAGGGAACACTGAAGCTTTCTTT
NA TRBJ1-4 TRBV5-1 NA CASSSEGATNEKLFF TGCGCCAGCAGCTCCGAGGGGGCAACTAATGAAAAACTGTTTTTT
NA TRBJ1-3 TRBV19 NA CASRIRGLEDTIYF TGTGCCAGTCGCATAAGGGGCCTTGAAGACACCATATATTTT
once TRBJ1-5 TRBV29-1 NA CSVDSGLNHSNQPQHF TGCAGCGTCGATAGCGGACTGAATCATAGCAATCAGCCCCAGCATTTT
once TRBJ1-1 TRBV21-1 NA CASSSPGWDTEAFF TGTGCCAGCAGCAGTCCGGGGTGGGACACTGAAGCTTTCTTT
many TRBJ2-1 TRBV30 TRBD2 CARAGGYNEQFF TGTGCCCGAGCGGGGGGATACAATGAGCAGTTCTTC